Here is one T cell receptor (beta chain) with its context. Its antigen target is currently unknown. No base quality information exists; no much larger clone differs at one position. This specimen belongs to a study of blood T cell repertoires in COVID-19 (dated by TCRdb to between 2020 and 2021). With regard to the full study: Samples from collaborators originated in the United States, Italy and Spain and spanned both the acute and convalescent phases of COVID-19. Subjects who had been exposed to COVID-19, were actively infected with it, or had recovered from it provided the deeply sampled blood TCRbeta repertoires that made up the dataset. HLA class I and class II types, where available, came from metadata supplied by the sample provider rather than from assay-based typing. A freely available public database, intended as a resource for researchers studying the immune response to SARS-CoV-2, is where the repertoires were released. The material from the prospective study consisted of cDNA or gDNA derived from T cells, B-cell-depleted T cells, or PBMCs. Sample metadata almost always included a de-identified subject ID, COVID-19 status, age in years and sex. Samples came from the ongoing ImmuneRACE study (first 160 participants) plus 1,254 subjects from 6 global collaborators. The investigation overall reported the following: The amount of clinical and demographic metadata varied by source and participant and was provided uncurated.

Trimming takes 6 bases off V and 1 base off J; junction bases not matched to a gene: 11. From a lookup of the germline V gene (reference sequence), CDR1 and CDR2 are MNHEY and SMNVEV. Its CDR3 holds 17 amino acids, cysteine through phenylalanine. Of the read, only the CDR3 DNA is kept; its 51 bases are in frame from base 1. Whole blood was collected in K2EDTA tubes by collaborating institutions according to the institutions' own protocols. Collaborator samples were shipped for TCRbeta analysis as frozen whole blood, isolated PBMCs, or DNA extracted from either sample type. The immunoSEQ Assay, a bias-controlled multiplex PCR, was used to amplify TCRbeta CDR3 regions from genomic DNA. On the study's bioinformatics: The number of nucleated cells in each sample was estimated from the amplification of reference gene primers within the assay. To quantify the absolute abundance of each unique TCRbeta CDR3 rearrangement, sequence reads were collapsed and filtered. For each sample, productive Simpson clonality was calculated by taking the square root of Simpson's diversity index across productive rearrangements. In TCRdb, the immuneACCESS table is reduced to in-frame sequences with V and J assigned. These tables do not hold every clone; where another copy was compared, an unresolved V gene accounts for under half, and the others remain unexplained. For V, J and clone size, that table is used; D and trimming come from the DNA. Present in this sample are 60,000 to 90,000 clones, approximately 90% of which were seen just once. About 5.3% of the sample is taken by the ten largest.

Sequences were obtained from peripheral blood. The clonotype comes from a woman older than 75 with active or convalescent COVID-19. The chain is assembled from TRBV27 and TRBJ2-3; the junction holds 9 bases that match TRBD1. CDR3 region: CASRSTGGGSGTDTQYF. The bases read TGTGCCAGCAGGTCGACAGGGGGAGGATCAGGCACAGATACGCAGTATTTT.